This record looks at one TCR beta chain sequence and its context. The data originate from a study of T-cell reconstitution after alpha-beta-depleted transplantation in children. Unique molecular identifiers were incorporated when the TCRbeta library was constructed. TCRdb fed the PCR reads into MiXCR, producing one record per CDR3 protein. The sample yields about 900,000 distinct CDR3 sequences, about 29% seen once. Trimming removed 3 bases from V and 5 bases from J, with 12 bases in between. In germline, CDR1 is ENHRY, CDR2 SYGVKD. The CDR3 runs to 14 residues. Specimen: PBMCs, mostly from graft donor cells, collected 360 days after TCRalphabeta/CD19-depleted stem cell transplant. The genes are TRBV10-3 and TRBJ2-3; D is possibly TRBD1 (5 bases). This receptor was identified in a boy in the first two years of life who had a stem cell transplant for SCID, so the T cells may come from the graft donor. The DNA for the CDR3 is TGTGCCATCAGTGAATGGGGCCTGGGAGATACGCAGTATTTT. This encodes CAISEWGLGDTQYF.